One and the same sample provided the 20 T cell receptor beta chains below, sequenced in a study of beta chain features in type 1 diabetes. No antigen has been assigned to these receptors. Study conclusions and caveats: Across all four CD4+ subsets, people with type 1 diabetes showed modestly shorter TCRB CDR3s.

Investigators reverse transcribed all isolated RNA, so they sequenced expressed TCRB transcripts. Repertoires were generated with immunoSEQ multiplex PCR, while TCRdb's copy carries only in-frame clones and drops some. The table shows 120,000 to 150,000 clones, with approximately 13% occurring only once. The material sequenced was central memory CD4+ T cells from blood. The source is a man younger than 30 with type 1 diabetes.

This clone was observed a few times. This CDR3 is also generated by other DNA sequences in the sample. V usage is TRBV9 and J usage is TRBJ1-2; D remains ambiguous. From germline, CDR1 is SGDLS and CDR2 YYNGEE. This CDR3 has 15 amino acids. V was trimmed by 0 bases and J by 0 bases, leaving 9 bases between them. In nucleotides, the CDR3 is TGTGCCAGCAGCGTAGAGGTCGGGTCTAACTATGGCTACACCTTC. Protein: CASSVEVGSNYGYTF. Complete variable domain (other parts from reference TRBV9 and TRBJ1-2): DSGVTQTPKHLITATGQRVTLRCSPRSGDLSVYWYQQSLDQGLQFLIQYYNGEERAKGNILERFSAQQFPDLHSELNLSSLELGDSALYFCASSVEVGSNYGYTFGSGTRLTVV.

The V gene is TRBV9, the J gene TRBJ1-2, with D unclear. In germline, CDR1 is SGDLS, CDR2 YYNGEE. This CDR3 has 13 residues. V lost 4 bases and J 0 bases, leaving 7 bases between the germline ends. CDR3 bases: TGTGCCAGCAGCCCTGGTTCTAACTATGGCTACACCTTC. This encodes CASSPGSNYGYTF.

This clone appeared many times. The chain combines TRBV5-4 with TRBJ2-1, with 13 positions matching TRBD2. CDR1 and CDR2 (germline): SGHNT, YYREEE (reference sequence). Trimming cost V 4 bases and J 4 bases; bases outside gene matches: 5. The CDR3 runs to 16 residues. The CDR3 DNA is TGTGCCAGCAGCGGGGGACTAGCGGGGAATTACAATGAGCAGTTCTTC. Amino acids: CASSGGLAGNYNEQFF.

This clone was counted between two and nine times. J is TRBJ2-1 and V is TRBV28; 7 bases are shared with TRBD2. This CDR3 is built from 14 residues. V lost 8 bases, J lost 6 bases, and 10 bases stayed unmatched. Germline CDR1 MDHEN, CDR2 SYDVKM. The CDR3 DNA reads as TGTGCCAGCCATCTGGGTAGGGAGGGCAATGAGCAGTTCTTC. The encoded protein is CASHLGREGNEQFF.

The table lists this clone with a few counts. This chain uses TRBV9 with TRBJ1-2; D may be TRBD1 (6 bases). The CDR3 covers 16 residues. Trimming removed 4 bases at V and 4 bases at J, with 20 bases between. Germline V lookup: CDR1 SGDLS, CDR2 YYNGEE. This CDR3 is CASSLTGQTGRYGYTF. CDR3 sequence (DNA): TGTGCCAGCAGCTTAACAGGACAGACGGGACGCTATGGCTACACCTTC.

The chain links TRBV4-1 to TRBJ1-2; unclear D gene. The CDR3 has 16 amino acids. Trimming cost V 0 bases and J 8 bases, with 19 bases left between them. Germline V gene sequence: CDR1 MGHRA, CDR2 YSYEKL. The CDR3 coding sequence is TGCGCCAGCAGCCAAGATCCCAATCCCAAACCGGTCGGCTACACCTTC. Translated, it gives CASSQDPNPKPVGYTF.

The rearrangement joins TRBV18 to TRBJ2-3; D remains unclear. This CDR3 region has 12 residues. CDR1 is KGHSH, CDR2 LQKENI, per germline. V gave up 3 bases and J gave up 5 bases, with 6 bases separating them. CDR3 protein: CASSPYLDTQYF. The DNA of the CDR3 is TGTGCCAGCTCACCTTACCTAGATACGCAGTATTTT.

This clone was detected a few times. The chain has TRBV27 and TRBJ2-1, with D possibly being TRBD1 (5 bases). Trimming left V 7 bases short and J 7 bases short, with 11 bases between. Germline V gene lookup returns CDR1 MNHEY and CDR2 SMNVEV (reference sequence). The CDR3 is 12 amino acids. The CDR3 DNA sequence: TGTGCCAGCAAGGGGCCCGCGAATGAGCAGTTCTTC. This encodes CASKGPANEQFF.

This chain links TRBV7-9 with TRBJ2-2; D is perhaps TRBD2 (5 bases). Germline assignment: CDR1 SEHNR and CDR2 FQNEAQ (reference sequence). The CDR3 has 14 amino acids. The V and J ends lost 5 bases and 0 bases respectively, with 7 bases between them. CDR3 coding DNA: TGTGCCAGCAGCATCGGGACGAACACCGGGGAGCTGTTTTTT. Residues: CASSIGTNTGELFF.

This clone has more than one count but fewer than ten. This sequence joins TRBV4-1 and TRBJ2-2, with D perhaps matching TRBD1 (6 bases). Deletions cut 0 bases from V and 7 bases from J, with 18 bases between. The CDR3 runs to 17 residues. Germline CDR1 reads MGHRA; CDR2 reads YSYEKL. The CDR3 region has the DNA TGCGCCAGCAGCCAAGATCCTCCAGGGGTGGTTGGCGGGGAGCTGTTTTTT. Residues: CASSQDPPGVVGGELFF.

The V gene is TRBV28, the J gene TRBJ2-1; 10 bases line up with TRBD1. Germline lookup yields CDR1 MDHEN and CDR2 SYDVKM. The junction had 8 bases not matched to a gene; V was cut back by 6 bases and J by 9 bases. CDR3 length equals 14 residues. The CDR3 reads CASRSGQGTGEQFF. CDR3 nucleotide sequence: TGTGCCAGCAGGTCGGGACAGGGGACGGGTGAGCAGTTCTTC.

The table lists this clone with a few counts. This sequence joins TRBV21-1 and TRBJ1-1; the table's D call TRBD1 went unverified against the DNA. TRBV21-1 is deemed a pseudogene. The CDR3 is 17 amino acids. The CDR3 protein is CASSNNSGQGLNTEAFF. The DNA for the CDR3 is TGTGCCAGCAGCAATAACTCGGGACAGGGTTTGAACACTGAAGCTTTCTTT.

The rearrangement links TRBV9 to TRBJ1-2, with D perhaps matching TRBD1 (6 bases). CDR3 length equals 13 residues. Germline CDR1 and CDR2: SGDLS and YYNGEE. Trimming shortened V by 6 bases and J by 0 bases, and 9 bases separated the two germline ends. Here the CDR3 reads CASNRVTNYGYTF. The DNA for the CDR3 is TGTGCCAGCAACAGGGTGACTAACTATGGCTACACCTTC.

The chain recombines TRBV2 with TRBJ1-3, with D unresolved. This CDR3 spans 14 amino acids. Trimming cost V 1 base and J 6 bases, with 10 bases left between them. CDR1 SNHLY and CDR2 FYNNEI come from the germline V gene. The CDR3 DNA sequence: TGTGCCAGCAGTGAAGGGCAGGTAGTAAACACCATATATTTT. This gives the protein CASSEGQVVNTIYF.

There are many counts of this clone. The chain couples TRBV7-9 to TRBJ2-5; D is unclear. V was clipped by 0 bases and J by 4 bases, with 6 bases between them. The V gene's germline CDR1 is SEHNR and CDR2 FQNEAQ (reference sequence). The length of the CDR3 is 13 residues. The DNA of the CDR3 is TGTGCCAGCAGCTTAGCATCTGCAGAGACCCAGTACTTC. Translating gives CASSLASAETQYF.

This clone was counted only a few times. The chain links TRBV30 to TRBJ2-7; 8 nucleotides agree with TRBD1. The CDR3 has 14 residues. After removal of 4 bases from V and 2 bases from J, the junction contained 7 bases not matched to a gene. From germline, CDR1 is GTSNPN and CDR2 SVGIG (reference sequence). Written as DNA, the CDR3 is TGTGCCTGGACATGGACAGGGAGGACCTACGAGCAGTACTTC. This codes for CAWTWTGRTYEQYF.

The rearrangement links TRBV5-1 to TRBJ2-3; 8 bases are a match to TRBD1. Trimming cost V 4 bases and J 6 bases; bases outside gene matches: 13. This CDR3 is 16 amino acids long. Germline loops: CDR1 SGHRS, CDR2 YFSETQ. In DNA form, the CDR3 reads TGCGCCAGCAGCGCGCCCAAGGACAGGGACACCGATACGCAGTATTTT. Translation: CASSAPKDRDTDTQYF. The full variable domain, in which reference TRBV5-1 and TRBJ2-3 provide the parts outside the CDR3, is KAGVTQTPRYLIKTRGQQVTLSCSPISGHRSVSWYQQTPGQGLQFLFEYFSETQRNKGNFPGRFSGRQFSNSRSEMNVSTLELGDSALYLCASSAPKDRDTDTQYFGPGTRLTVL.

This clone was recorded a few times. The chain carries TRBV4-1 and TRBJ2-1; D ambiguous. Looked up from germline, CDR1 is MGHRA and CDR2 is YSYEKL. The V end lost 1 base, the J end lost 5 bases, and 12 bases lay between the germline ends. The length of the CDR3 is 15 residues. The CDR3 coding sequence is TGCGCCAGCAGCCAAGTAGTTAGCCGAGACAATGAGCAGTTCTTC. Residues: CASSQVVSRDNEQFF.

J is TRBJ2-2 and V is TRBV10-3; the D gene is possibly TRBD1 (6 bases). This CDR3 region has 14 residues. The germline gives CDR1 ENHRY, CDR2 SYGVKD. Trimming removed 2 bases from V and 5 bases from J, with 9 bases in between. The DNA of the CDR3 is TGTGCCATCAGTGAGAGAACAGGGACCGGGGAGCTGTTTTTT. It is translated as CAISERTGTGELFF.

This sequence joins TRBV19 and TRBJ1-2, with D hard to call. Germline V CDR1 and CDR2: LNHDA, SQIVND (reference sequence). This CDR3 contains 12 residues. V lost 5 bases to trimming and J lost 1 base, with 5 bases between them. CDR3 nucleotides: TGTGCCAGTAGTCGCGGTAACTATGGCTACACCTTC. As protein: CASSRGNYGYTF.